This TCR beta chain was sequenced for a study of technical replicates of blood from a few donors. The CDR3 runs to 15 residues. Germline loops: CDR1 SGHRS, CDR2 YFSETQ. The V end lost 4 bases, the J end lost 0 bases, and 13 bases lay between the germline ends. TCRdb's table, derived via immunoSEQ multiplex PCR, lists solely in-frame clones and lacks some. Of roughly 87,000 clones in the sample, 85% to 95% were seen once. The V gene is TRBV5-1, the J gene TRBJ2-5; a possible D gene is TRBD1 (6 bases). The sample taken for sequencing was T cells isolated from PBMCs. The receptor was derived from a human donor in good health. The CDR3 DNA follows: TGCGCCAGCAGCCGGGCGGACAGTTACCAAGAGACCCAGTACTTC. Protein: CASSRADSYQETQYF.